This T cell receptor beta chain was identified during a study of CD8 T cells in Susac syndrome. General study findings and limits: The number of Susac-specific public clones found was some 17 in total CD8+ repertoires and several in CD8+ TEMRA repertoires.

This CDR3 has 13 amino acids. The V gene lost 6 bases and the J gene lost 5 bases, with 13 bases spanning the gap. Germline assignment: CDR1 SGDLS and CDR2 YYNGEE. A quantity of about 0.5 to 1 ug RNA underwent reverse transcription using random hexamers. MiXCR was run by TCRdb on the immunoSEQ multiplex PCR reads, yielding one entry per CDR3 protein. The sample holds roughly 80,000 distinct CDR3 sequences, roughly 95% seen once. CD8+ and CD4+ T cells were negatively isolated; TEMRA cells were FACS-enriched. As for this clonotype: The antigen remains undetermined.

Sequenced: CD8+ T cells from PBMCs. The origin of this receptor is a human donor with Susac syndrome. This chain uses TRBV9 with TRBJ2-3; D is undetermined. The CDR3 reads CASKPENGDTQYF. Here the CDR3 DNA reads TGTGCCAGCAAACCCGAGAATGGAGATACGCAGTATTTT.